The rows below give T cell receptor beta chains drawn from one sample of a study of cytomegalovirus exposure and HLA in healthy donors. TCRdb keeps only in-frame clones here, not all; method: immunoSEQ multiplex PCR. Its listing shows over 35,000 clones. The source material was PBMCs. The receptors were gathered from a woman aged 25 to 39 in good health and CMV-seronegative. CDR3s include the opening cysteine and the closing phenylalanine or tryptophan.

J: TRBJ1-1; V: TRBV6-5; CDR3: CASSYSQGAGNTEAFF
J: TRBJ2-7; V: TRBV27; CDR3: CASSWGGRAPEQYF
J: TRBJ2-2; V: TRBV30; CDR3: CACASEQNTGELFF
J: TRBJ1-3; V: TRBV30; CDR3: CAWSVNRNTIYF
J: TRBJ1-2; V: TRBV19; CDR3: CASSADRSLYGYTF
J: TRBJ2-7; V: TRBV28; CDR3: CASSGPSLSGWYEQYF
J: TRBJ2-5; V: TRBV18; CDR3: CASSRGTDQETQYF
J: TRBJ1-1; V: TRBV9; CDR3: CASSVGGQNTEAFF
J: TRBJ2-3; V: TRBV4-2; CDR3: CASSQYRGGGITDTQYF
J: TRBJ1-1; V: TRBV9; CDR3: CASSVGGTGVVTEAFF
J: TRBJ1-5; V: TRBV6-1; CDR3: CASSDGQGSNQPQHF
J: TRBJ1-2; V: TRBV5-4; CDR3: CASRAKDSNYGYTF
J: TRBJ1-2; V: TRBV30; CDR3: CAWSVQVRQVYGYTF
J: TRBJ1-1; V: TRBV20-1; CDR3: CSAGQGPEAFF
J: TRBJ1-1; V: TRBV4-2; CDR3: CASSQPPDRGMEEAFF
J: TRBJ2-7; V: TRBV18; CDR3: CASSPQGLAGGEQYF
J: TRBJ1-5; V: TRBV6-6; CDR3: CASSPGGIANQPQHF
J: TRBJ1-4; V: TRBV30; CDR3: CAWSQGRKLFF
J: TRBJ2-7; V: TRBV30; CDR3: CAWGTSGPYEQYF